The rows below give T cell receptor beta chains drawn from one sample of a study of blood T cells in healthy people across ages. TCRdb analysed the 5' RACE reads with MiXCR anew, one entry per CDR3 protein. The sample yields around 1,600,000 distinct CDR3 sequences, approximately 42% seen once. The material sequenced was blood. Receptors were obtained from a woman between 18 and 29 years old in good health. Both conserved end residues are part of each CDR3. A D gene is named only where the DNA matches it firmly. Clone size is not always given. Where it is, it says once, few, many or a class for expanded clones.

clone size	D gene	J gene	V gene	CDR3 protein	CDR3 DNA
NA	NA	TRBJ2-1	TRBV20-1	CSARDVSDQFF	TGCAGTGCTAGAGATGTAAGCGACCAGTTCTTC
NA	NA	TRBJ1-2	TRBV28	CASNIGQFYGYTF	TGTGCCAGCAATATCGGGCAGTTCTATGGCTACACCTTC
NA	TRBD1	TRBJ2-2	TRBV6-6	CASSYWTGQSGELFF	TGTGCCAGCAGTTACTGGACAGGGCAGTCCGGGGAGCTGTTTTTT
NA	TRBD2	TRBJ2-7	TRBV6-6	CASSTGTSASYEQYF	TGTGCCAGCAGTACTGGGACTAGCGCTTCCTACGAGCAGTACTTC
NA	NA	TRBJ2-4	TRBV28	CASTRDPAKNIQYF	TGTGCCAGCACCAGAGATCCCGCCAAAAACATTCAGTACTTC
few	TRBD1	TRBJ2-1	TRBV20-1	CSARDQGVEQFF	TGCAGTGCTAGAGATCAGGGGGTGGAGCAGTTCTTC
few	NA	TRBJ1-2	TRBV20-1	CSAPRQDYGYTF	TGCAGTGCCCCACGACAGGACTATGGCTACACCTTC
NA	NA	TRBJ2-7	TRBV27	CASSLSMKYEQYF	TGTGCCAGCAGTTTATCGATGAAATACGAGCAGTACTTC
NA	NA	TRBJ2-1	TRBV24-1	CATSDLGGSNEQFF	TGTGCCACCAGTGATTTAGGGGGGTCCAATGAGCAGTTCTTC
NA	TRBD1	TRBJ2-2	TRBV10-3	CAIRDREENTGELFF	TGTGCCATCAGGGACAGGGAGGAGAACACCGGGGAGCTGTTTTTT
few	NA	TRBJ2-7	TRBV29-1	CSVEEVGAGYEQYF	TGTAGCGTTGAAGAGGTAGGGGCTGGCTACGAGCAGTACTTC
NA	NA	TRBJ2-7	TRBV7-9	CASSLGNRAGSYEQYF	TGTGCCAGCAGCTTAGGAAACAGGGCTGGGTCCTACGAGCAGTACTTC
NA	NA	TRBJ2-3	TRBV18	CASSPTATTSFPDTQYF	TGTGCCAGCTCACCGACCGCGACGACTAGTTTCCCAGATACGCAGTATTTT
NA	TRBD2	TRBJ2-7	TRBV5-1	CASSSGRLAGNSEQYF	TGCGCCAGCAGCAGCGGGCGACTAGCGGGAAATTCCGAGCAGTACTTC